The source of this T cell receptor (beta chain) is a study of T cells after yellow fever vaccination. TCRdb analysed the 5' RACE reads with MiXCR anew, one entry per CDR3 protein. The table lists under 700,000 distinct CDR3 sequences, about 15% of them singletons. The receptor was derived from a young man who received the YFV17D yellow fever vaccine. The sample was PBMCs, taken 5 days after the first yellow fever vaccination.

The CDR3 bases are TGTGCCAGCAGCCCTTTCCCCCCCAGAAATGAGCAGTTCTTC. Its protein product is CASSPFPPRNEQFF. V usage is TRBV11-2 and J usage is TRBJ2-1, with D unresolved. CDR1 SGHAT and CDR2 FQNNGV come from the germline V gene. The CDR3 has 14 amino acids. V was cut by 5 bases and J by 7 bases, with 15 bases left in between.